Included here is one T cell receptor (beta chain) sequence, with context. Its antigen is currently unknown. The sample is drawn from a study of T cell responses to AZD1222 COVID-19 vaccine. Study-level points and caveats: Only a handful of AZD1222 recipients, more than 5 in all, had baseline seropositivity. Females made up more of the donors, who were largely white British, and clonal diversity may have come out too low.

The assay was immunoSEQ multiplex PCR, and TCRdb's table has in-frame clones only and misses some. In the table there are approximately 190,000 clones, roughly 92% of which are singletons. Per the germline V gene, CDR1 is GTSNPN and CDR2 is SVGIG (reference sequence). The CDR3 is 15 amino acids. The trim removed 3 bases at V and 2 bases at J, leaving 6 bases unmatched. V and J are TRBV30 and TRBJ2-3, with TRBD2 matching 9 bases. The sequence came from an adult who received the AZD1222 COVID-19 vaccine. Source: peripheral blood, taken 28 days after the second AZD1222 dose. Here the CDR3 reads CAWSLSGGHTDTQYF. In DNA, the CDR3 is TGTGCCTGGAGCCTTAGCGGGGGCCACACAGATACGCAGTATTTT.